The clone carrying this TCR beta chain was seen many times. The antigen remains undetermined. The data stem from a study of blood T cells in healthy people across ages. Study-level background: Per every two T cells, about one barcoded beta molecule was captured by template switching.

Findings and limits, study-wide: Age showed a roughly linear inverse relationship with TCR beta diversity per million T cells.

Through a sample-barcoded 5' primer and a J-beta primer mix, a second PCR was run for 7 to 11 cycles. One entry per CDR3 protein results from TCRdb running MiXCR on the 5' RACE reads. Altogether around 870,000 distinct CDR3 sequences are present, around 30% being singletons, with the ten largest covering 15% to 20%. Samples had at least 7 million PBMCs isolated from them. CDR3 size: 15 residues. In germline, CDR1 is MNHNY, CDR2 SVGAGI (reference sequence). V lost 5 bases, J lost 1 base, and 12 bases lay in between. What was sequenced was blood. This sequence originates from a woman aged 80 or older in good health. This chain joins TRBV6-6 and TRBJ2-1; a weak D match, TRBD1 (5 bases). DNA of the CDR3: TGTGCCAGCAGTACCAGTCAGGGTTCCTACAATGAGCAGTTCTTC. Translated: CASSTSQGSYNEQFF.